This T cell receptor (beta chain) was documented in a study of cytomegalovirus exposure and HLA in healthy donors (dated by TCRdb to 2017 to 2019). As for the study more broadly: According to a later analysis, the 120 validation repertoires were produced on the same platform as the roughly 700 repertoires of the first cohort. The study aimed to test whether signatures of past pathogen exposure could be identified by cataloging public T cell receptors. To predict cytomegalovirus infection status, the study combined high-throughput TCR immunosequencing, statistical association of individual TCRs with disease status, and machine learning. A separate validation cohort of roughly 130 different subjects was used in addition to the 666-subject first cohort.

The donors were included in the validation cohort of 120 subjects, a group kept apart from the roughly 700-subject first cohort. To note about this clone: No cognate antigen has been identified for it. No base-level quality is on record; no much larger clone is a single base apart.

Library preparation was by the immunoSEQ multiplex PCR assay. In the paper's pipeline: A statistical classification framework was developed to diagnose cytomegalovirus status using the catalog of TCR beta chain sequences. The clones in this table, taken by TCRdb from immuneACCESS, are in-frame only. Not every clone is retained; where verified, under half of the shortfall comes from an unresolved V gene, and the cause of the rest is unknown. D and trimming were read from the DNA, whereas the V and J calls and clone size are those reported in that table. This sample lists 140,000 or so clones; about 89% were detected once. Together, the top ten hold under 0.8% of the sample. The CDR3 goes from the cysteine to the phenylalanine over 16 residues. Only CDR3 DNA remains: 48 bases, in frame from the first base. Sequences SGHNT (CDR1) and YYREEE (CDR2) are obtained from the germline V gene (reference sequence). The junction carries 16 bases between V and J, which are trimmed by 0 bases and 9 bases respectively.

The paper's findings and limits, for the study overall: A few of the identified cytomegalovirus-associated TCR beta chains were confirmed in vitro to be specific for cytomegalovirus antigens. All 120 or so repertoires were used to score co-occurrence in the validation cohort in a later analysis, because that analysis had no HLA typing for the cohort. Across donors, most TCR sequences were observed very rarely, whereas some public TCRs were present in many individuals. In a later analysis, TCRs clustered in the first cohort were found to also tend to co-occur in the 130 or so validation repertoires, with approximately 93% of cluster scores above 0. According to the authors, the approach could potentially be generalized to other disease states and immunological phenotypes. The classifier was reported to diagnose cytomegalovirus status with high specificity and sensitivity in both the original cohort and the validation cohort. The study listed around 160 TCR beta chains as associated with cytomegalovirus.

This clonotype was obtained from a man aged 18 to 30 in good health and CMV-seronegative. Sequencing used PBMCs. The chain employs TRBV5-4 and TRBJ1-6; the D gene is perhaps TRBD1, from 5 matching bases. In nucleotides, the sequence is TGTGCCAGCAGCTTGGTGCAGGGCACCGGATTTTCACCCCTCCACTTT. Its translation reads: CASSLVQGTGFSPLHF.